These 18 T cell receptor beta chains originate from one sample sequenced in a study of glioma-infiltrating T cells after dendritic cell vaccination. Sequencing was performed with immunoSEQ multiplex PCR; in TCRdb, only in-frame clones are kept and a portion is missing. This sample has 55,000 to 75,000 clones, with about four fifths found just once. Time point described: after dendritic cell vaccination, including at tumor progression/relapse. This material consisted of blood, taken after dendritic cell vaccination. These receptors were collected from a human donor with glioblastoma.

The CDR3 reads CASRGQGSYGYTF. The CDR3 DNA reads as TGTGCCAGCAGAGGACAGGGCAGCTATGGCTACACCTTC. The chain has TRBV28 and TRBJ1-2; the match to TRBD1 covers 8 bases. The germline gives CDR1 MDHEN, CDR2 SYDVKM. The CDR3 length is 13 residues. J gave up 4 bases and V 6 bases, and 4 bases lay outside the gene matches.

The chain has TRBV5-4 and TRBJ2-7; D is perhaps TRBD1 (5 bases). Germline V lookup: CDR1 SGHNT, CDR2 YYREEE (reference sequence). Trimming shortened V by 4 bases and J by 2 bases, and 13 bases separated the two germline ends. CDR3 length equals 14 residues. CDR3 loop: CASSLQDGTYEQYF. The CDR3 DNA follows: TGTGCCAGCAGCCTACAGGACGGTACCTACGAGCAGTACTTC.

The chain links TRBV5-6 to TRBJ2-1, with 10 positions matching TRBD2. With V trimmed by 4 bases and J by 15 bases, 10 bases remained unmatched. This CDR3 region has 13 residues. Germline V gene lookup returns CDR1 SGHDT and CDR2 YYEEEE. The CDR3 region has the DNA TGTGCCAGCAGCAGGAGCGGGGGGGACTTTTGGTTCTTC. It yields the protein CASSRSGGDFWFF. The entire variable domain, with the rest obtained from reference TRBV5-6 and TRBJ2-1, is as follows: DAGVTQSPTHLIKTRGQQVTLRCSPKSGHDTVSWYQQALGQGPQFIFQYYEEEERQRGNFPDRFSGHQFPNYSSELNVNALLLGDSALYLCASSRSGGDFWFFGPGTRLTVL.

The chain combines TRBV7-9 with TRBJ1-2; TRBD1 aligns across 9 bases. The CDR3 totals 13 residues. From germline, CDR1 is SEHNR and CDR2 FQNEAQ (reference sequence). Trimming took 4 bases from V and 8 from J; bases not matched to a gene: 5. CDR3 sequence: CASSWDRAGGYTF. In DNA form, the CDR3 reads TGTGCCAGCAGCTGGGACAGGGCAGGAGGCTACACCTTC.

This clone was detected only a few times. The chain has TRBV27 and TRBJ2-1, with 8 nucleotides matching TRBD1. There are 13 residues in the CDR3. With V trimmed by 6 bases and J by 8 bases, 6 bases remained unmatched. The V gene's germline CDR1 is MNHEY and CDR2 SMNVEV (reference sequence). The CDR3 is CASRTGEWDEQFF. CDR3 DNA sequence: TGTGCCAGCAGGACAGGGGAATGGGATGAGCAGTTCTTC.

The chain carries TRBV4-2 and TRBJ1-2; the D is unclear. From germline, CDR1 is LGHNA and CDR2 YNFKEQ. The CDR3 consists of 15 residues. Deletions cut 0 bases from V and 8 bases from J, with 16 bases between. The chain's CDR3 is CASSQEAAEALGYTF. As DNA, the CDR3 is TGTGCCAGCAGCCAAGAAGCCGCGGAGGCCCTCGGCTACACCTTC.

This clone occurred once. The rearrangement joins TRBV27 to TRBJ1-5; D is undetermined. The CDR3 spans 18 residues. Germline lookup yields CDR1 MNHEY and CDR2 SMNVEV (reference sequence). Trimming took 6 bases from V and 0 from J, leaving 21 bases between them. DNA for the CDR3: TGTGCCAGCAGCCCATCCGTCGGCGGCCCTTTTAGCAATCAGCCCCAGCATTTT. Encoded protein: CASSPSVGGPFSNQPQHF.

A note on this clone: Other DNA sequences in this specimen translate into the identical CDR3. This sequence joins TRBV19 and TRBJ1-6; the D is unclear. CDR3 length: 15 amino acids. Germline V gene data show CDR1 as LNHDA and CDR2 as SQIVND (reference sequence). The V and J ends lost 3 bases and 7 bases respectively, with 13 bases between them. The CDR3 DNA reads TGTGCCAGTAGTATCTCGGGGTGGGAAAATTCACCCCTCCACTTT. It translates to CASSISGWENSPLHF.

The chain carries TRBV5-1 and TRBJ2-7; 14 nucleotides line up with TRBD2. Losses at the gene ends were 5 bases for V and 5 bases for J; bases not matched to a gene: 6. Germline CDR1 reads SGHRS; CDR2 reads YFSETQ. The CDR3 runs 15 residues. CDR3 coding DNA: TGCGCCAGCAGACCGACTAGCGGGGGGGCGAACGAGCAGTACTTC. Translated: CASRPTSGGANEQYF.

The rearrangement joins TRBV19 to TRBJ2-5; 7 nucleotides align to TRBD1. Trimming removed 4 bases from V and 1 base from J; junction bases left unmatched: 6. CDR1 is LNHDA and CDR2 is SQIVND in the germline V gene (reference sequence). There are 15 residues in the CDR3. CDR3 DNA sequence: TGTGCCAGTAGTAAGGGGGCGGGCACCCAAGAGACCCAGTACTTC. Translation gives CASSKGAGTQETQYF.

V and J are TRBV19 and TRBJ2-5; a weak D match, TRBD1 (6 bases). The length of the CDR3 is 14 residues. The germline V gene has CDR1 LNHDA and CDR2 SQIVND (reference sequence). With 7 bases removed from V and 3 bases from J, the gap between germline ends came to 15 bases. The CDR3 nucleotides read TGTGCCAGTACGGGGACCCGACAGGAAGAGACCCAGTACTTC. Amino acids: CASTGTRQEETQYF.

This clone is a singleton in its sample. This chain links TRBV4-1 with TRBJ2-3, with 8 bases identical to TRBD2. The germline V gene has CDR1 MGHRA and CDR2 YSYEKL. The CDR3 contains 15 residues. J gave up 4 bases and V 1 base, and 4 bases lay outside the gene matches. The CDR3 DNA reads TGCGCCAGCAGCCAAGGCGGGGGGCCGGCAGATACGCAGTATTTT. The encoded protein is CASSQGGGPADTQYF.

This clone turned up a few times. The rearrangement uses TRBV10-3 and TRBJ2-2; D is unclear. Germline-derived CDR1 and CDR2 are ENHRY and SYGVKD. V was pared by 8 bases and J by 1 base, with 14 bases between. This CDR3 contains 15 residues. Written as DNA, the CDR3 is TGTGCCATCGCCCGCGACGGAGAGAACACCGGGGAGCTGTTTTTT. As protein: CAIARDGENTGELFF.

The CDR3 nucleotides are TGTGCCAGCAGCCTTATGACACTCATGAACACTGAAGCTTTCTTT. Amino acids: CASSLMTLMNTEAFF. The J gene is TRBJ1-1, the V gene TRBV11-2, with D unclear. Germline V lookup: CDR1 SGHAT, CDR2 FQNNGV. The length of the CDR3 is 15 residues. Deletions cut 5 bases from V and 0 bases from J, with 13 bases between.

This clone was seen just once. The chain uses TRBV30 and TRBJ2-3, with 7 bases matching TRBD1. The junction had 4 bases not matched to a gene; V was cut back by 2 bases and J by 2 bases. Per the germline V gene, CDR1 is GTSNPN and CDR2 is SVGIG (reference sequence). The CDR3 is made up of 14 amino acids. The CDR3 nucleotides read TGTGCCTGGAGTAGGGACAGCCTCACAGATACGCAGTATTTT. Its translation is CAWSRDSLTDTQYF.

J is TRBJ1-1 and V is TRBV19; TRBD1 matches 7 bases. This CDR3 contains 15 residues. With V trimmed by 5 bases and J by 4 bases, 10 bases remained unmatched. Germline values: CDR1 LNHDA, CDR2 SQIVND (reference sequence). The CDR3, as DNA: TGTGCCAGTAGTCCGACCGACAGGGAGGTCACTGAAGCTTTCTTT. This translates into CASSPTDREVTEAFF.

The CDR3 loop is CATTDRTNTEAFF. CDR3 in DNA: TGTGCCACCACGGACAGGACGAACACTGAAGCTTTCTTT. V gene TRBV6-1 combines with J gene TRBJ1-1; 7 nucleotides align to TRBD1. This CDR3 has 13 residues. The junction had 6 bases not matched to a gene; V was cut back by 10 bases and J by 1 base. Germline CDR1 is MNHNS and CDR2 is SASEGT.

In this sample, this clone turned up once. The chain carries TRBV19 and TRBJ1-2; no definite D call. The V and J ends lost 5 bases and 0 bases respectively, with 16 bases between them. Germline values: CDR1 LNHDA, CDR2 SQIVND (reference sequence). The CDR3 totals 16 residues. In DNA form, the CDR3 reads TGTGCCAGTAGTTCCGGACTCCTCCTAGCTAACTATGGCTACACCTTC. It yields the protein CASSSGLLLANYGYTF.